The rows below give T cell receptor beta chains drawn from one sample of a study of control samples from healthy donors and cancer patients. The table came from immunoSEQ multiplex PCR; TCRdb's copy has only in-frame clones and leaves some out. The sample shows over 100,000 clones, roughly 90% of them seen only once. The sequenced material came from blood. These receptors were collected from a woman between 45 and 60 years old in good health. The conserved cysteine and the conserved F or W are not part of the CDR3 here.

TRBJ2-1 TRBV24-1 ATSPSGGSYNEQF
TRBJ2-1 TRBV5-1 ASSDPSGRFNEQF
TRBJ2-2 TRBV27 ASSLKGHLGTGELF
TRBJ2-1 TRBV5-1 ASSPGTGVIEQF
TRBJ1-2 TRBV2 ASSEGRGQGD
TRBJ2-7 TRBV28 ASRVGGTGSTYEQY
TRBJ1-2 TRBV11-2 ASSLDGIAYGYT
TRBJ1-2 TRBV5-1 ASSADPYYGYT
TRBJ1-2 TRBV18 ASSRGGVGYGYT
TRBJ1-3 TRBV11-2 ASSSDSFSGNTIY